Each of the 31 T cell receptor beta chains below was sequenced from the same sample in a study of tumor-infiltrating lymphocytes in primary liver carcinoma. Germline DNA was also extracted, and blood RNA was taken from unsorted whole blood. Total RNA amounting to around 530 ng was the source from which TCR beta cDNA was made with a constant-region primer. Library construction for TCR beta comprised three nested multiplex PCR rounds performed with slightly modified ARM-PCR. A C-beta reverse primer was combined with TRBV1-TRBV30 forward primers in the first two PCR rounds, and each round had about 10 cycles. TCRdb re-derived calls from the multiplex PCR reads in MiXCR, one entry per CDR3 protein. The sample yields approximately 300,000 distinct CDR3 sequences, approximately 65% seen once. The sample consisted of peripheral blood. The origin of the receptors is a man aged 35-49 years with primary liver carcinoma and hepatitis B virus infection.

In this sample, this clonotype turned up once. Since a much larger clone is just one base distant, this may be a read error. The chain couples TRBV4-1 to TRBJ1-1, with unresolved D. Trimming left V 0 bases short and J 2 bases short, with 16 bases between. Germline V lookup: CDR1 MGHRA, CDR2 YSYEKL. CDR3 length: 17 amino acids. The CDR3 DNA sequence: TGCGCCAGCAGCCAAGATCTGGGCGGGAGGAAAAACACTGAAGCTTTCTTT. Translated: CASSQDLGGRKNTEAFF.

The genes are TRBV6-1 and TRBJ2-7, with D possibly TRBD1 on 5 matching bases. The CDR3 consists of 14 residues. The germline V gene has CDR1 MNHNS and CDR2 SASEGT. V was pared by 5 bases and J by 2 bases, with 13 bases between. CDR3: CASSLTGTTYEQYF. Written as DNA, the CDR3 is TGTGCCAGCAGTCTAACAGGAACAACCTACGAGCAGTACTTC.

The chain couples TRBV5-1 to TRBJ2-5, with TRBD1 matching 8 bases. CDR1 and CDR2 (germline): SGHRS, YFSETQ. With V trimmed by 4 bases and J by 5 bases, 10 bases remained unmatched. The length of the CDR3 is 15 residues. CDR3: CASSPGQGQAETQYF. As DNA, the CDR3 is TGCGCCAGCAGCCCGGGTCAGGGACAGGCGGAGACCCAGTACTTC.

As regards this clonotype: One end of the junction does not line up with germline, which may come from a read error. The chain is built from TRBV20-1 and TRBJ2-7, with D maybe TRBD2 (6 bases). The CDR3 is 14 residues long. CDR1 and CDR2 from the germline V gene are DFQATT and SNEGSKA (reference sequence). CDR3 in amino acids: CSARGVGSGSEQYF. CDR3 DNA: TGCAGTGCAAGAGGGGTCGGGAGTGGGAGCGAGCAGTACTTC.

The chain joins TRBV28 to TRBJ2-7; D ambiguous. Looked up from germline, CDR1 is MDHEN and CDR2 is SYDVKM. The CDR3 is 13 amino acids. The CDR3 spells CATDTHNSYEQYF. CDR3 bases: TGTGCTACCGACACGCATAACTCCTACGAGCAGTACTTC.

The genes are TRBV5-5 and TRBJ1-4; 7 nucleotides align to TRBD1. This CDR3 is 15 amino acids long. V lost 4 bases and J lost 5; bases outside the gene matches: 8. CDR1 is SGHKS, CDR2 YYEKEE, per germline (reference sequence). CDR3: CASSGGQWGNEKLFF. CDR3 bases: TGTGCCAGCAGCGGGGGACAGTGGGGAAATGAAAAACTGTTTTTT. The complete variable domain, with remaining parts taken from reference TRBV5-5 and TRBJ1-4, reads DAGVTQSPTHLIKTRGQQVTLRCSPISGHKSVSWYQQVLGQGPQFIFQYYEKEERGRGNFPDRFSARQFPNYSSELNVNALLLGDSALYLCASSGGQWGNEKLFFGSGTQLSVL.

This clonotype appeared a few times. CDR3 residues: CASSYPDRGKHEQYF. CDR3 bases: TGTGCCAGCAGTTACCCGGACAGGGGGAAACACGAGCAGTACTTC. The gene calls are TRBV6-5 and TRBJ2-7; 10 nucleotides match TRBD1. This CDR3 spans 15 amino acids. V was pared by 2 bases and J by 5 bases, with 6 bases of the junction left unmatched. Germline assignment: CDR1 MNHEY and CDR2 SVGAGI.

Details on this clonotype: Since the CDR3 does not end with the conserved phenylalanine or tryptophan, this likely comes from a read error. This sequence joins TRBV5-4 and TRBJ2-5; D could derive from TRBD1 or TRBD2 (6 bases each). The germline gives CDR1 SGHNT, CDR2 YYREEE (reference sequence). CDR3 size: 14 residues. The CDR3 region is CTSSLGGVEETQYS. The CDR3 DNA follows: TGTACCAGTAGCTTGGGGGGCGTGGAAGAGACCCAGTACTCC.

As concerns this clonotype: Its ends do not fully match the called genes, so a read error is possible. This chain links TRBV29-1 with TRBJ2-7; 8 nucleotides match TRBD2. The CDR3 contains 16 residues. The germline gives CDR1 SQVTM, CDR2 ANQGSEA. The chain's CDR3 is CGVEDSQGGRSYEQYF. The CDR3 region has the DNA TGCGGCGTTGAAGACTCACAGGGCGGGAGGTCCTACGAGCAGTATTTC.

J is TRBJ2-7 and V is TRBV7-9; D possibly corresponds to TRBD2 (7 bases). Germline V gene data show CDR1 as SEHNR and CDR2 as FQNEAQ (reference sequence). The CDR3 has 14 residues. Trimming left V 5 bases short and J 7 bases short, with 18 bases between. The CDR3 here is CASSRGGRIKEQYF. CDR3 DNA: TGTGCCAGCAGCAGGGGGGGAAGAATCAAGGAGCAGTACTTC.

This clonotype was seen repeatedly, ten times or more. CDR3 region: CASSQEQVGGYTF. The CDR3 nucleotides read TGTGCCAGCAGCCAAGAGCAGGTGGGGGGCTACACCTTC. The rearrangement links TRBV4-2 to TRBJ1-2; no clear D gene. From germline, CDR1 is LGHNA and CDR2 YNFKEQ. The CDR3 covers 13 residues. Trimming stripped 0 bases from V and 8 bases from J, with 10 bases between.

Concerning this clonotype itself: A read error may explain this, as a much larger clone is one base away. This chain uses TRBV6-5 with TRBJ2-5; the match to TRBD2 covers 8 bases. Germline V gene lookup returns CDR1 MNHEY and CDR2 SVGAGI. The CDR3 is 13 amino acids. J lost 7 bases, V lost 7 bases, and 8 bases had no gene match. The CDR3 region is CASTPRGGGTQYF. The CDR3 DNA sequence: TGTGCCAGCACCCCTCGGGGGGGGGGGACCCAGTACTTC.

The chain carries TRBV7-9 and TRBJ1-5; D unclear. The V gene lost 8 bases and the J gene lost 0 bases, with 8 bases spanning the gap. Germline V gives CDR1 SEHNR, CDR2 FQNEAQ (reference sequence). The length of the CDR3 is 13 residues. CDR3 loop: CASGPDSNQPQHF. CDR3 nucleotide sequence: TGTGCCAGCGGCCCGGATAGCAATCAGCCCCAGCATTTT.

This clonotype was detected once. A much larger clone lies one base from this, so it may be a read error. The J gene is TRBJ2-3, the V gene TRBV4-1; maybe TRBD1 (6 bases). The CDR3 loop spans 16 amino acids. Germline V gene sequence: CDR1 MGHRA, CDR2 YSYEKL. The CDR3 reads CTSSQGDTQYTDTQYF. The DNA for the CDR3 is TGCACCAGCAGCCAAGGGGACACCCAATACACAGATACGCAGTATTTT.

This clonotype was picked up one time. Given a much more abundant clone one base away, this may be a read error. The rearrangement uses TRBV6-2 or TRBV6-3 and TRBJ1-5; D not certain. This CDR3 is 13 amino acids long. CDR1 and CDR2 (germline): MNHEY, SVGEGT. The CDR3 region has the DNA TGTGCCAACAGTTACTCTGCGGATCAGCCCCAGCATTTT. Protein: CANSYSADQPQHF.

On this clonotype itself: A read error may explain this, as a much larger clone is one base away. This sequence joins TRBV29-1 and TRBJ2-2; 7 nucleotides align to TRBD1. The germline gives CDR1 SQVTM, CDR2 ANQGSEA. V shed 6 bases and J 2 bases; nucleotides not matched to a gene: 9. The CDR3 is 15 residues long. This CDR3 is CSVKKGAVNTGELFF. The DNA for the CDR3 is TGCAGCGTAAAAAAGGGGGCTGTTAACACCGGGGAGCTGTTTTTT.

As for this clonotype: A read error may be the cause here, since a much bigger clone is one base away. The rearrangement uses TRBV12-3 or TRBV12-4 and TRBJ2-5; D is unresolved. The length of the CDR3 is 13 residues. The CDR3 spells CASSYHSQETHYF. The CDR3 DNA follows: TGTGCCAGCAGTTACCACTCCCAAGAGACCCACTACTTC.

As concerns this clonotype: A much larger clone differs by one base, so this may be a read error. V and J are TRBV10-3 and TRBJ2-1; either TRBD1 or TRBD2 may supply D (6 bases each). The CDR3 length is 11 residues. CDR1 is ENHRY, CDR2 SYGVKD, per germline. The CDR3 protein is CGAQGGFEQFF. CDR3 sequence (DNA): TGTGGCGCCCAAGGGGGGTTTGAGCAGTTCTTC.

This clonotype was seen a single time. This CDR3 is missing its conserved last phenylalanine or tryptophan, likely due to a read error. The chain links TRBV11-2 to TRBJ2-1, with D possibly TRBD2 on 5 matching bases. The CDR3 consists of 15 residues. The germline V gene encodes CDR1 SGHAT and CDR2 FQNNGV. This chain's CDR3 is CASSLEGSFGNEQFI. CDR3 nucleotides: TGTGCCAGCAGTTTAGAGGGCTCGTTTGGCAATGAGCAGTTCATC.

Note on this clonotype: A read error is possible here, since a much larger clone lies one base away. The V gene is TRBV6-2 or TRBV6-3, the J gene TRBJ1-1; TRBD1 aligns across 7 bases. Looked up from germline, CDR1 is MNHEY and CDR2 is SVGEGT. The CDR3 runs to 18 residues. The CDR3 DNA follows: TGTGACAGCAGTTACCCACCCGGGCAGGGACAGATAAACACTGAAGCTTTCTTT. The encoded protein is CDSSYPPGQGQINTEAFF.

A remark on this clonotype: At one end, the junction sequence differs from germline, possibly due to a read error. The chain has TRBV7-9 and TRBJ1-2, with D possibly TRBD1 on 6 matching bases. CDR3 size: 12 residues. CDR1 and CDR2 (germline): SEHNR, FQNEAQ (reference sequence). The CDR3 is CPSSGTNYGYTF. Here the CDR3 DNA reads TGTCCCAGCAGCGGGACAAACTATGGCTACACCTTC.

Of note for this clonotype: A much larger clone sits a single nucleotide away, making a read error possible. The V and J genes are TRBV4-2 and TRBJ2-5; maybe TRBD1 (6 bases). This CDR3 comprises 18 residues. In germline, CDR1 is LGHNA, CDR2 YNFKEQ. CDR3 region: CASSRELSVGAEQETQCF. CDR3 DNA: TGTGCCAGCAGCCGAGAATTGTCAGTGGGGGCGGAGCAAGAGACCCAGTGCTTC.

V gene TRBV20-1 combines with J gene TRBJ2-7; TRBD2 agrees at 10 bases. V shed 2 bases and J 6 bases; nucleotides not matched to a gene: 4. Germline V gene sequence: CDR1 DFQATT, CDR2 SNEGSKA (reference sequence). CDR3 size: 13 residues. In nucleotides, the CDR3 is TGCAGTGCTAGACCAGCGGGAGGGTCCGAGCAGTACTTC. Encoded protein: CSARPAGGSEQYF.

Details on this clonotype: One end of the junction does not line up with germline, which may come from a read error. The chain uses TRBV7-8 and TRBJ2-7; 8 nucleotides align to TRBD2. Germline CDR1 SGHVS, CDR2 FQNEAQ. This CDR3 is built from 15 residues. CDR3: CTSSVIAGGRGEQYF. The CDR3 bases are TGTACCAGCAGCGTAATCGCGGGGGGCCGGGGGGAGCAGTACTTC. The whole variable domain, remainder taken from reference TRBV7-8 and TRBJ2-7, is GAGVSQSPRYKVAKRGQDVALRCDPISGHVSLFWYQQALGQGPEFLTYFQNEAQLDKSGLPSDRFFAERPEGSVSTLKIQRTQQEDSAVYLCTSSVIAGGRGEQYFGPGTRLTVT.

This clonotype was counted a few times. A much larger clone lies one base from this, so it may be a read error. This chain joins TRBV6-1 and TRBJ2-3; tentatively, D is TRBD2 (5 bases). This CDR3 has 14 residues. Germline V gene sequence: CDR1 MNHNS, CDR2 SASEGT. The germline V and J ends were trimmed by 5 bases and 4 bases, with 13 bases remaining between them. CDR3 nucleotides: TGTGCCAGCAGTTGGGGAGCCGGCGCAGATACGCAGTATTTT. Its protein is CASSWGAGADTQYF.

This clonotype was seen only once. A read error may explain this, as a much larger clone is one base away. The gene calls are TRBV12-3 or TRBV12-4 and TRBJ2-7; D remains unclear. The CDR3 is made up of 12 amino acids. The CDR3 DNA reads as TGTGCCGGCAGAGCCCACGGTTTTGAGCAGTACTTC. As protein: CAGRAHGFEQYF.

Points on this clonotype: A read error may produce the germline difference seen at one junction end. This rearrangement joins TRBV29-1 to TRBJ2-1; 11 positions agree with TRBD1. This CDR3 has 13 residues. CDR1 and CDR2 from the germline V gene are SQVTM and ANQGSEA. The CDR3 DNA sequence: TGCAGCGCTGGGACAGGGGGATACAATGTGCAGCTCTTC. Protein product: CSAGTGGYNVQLF.

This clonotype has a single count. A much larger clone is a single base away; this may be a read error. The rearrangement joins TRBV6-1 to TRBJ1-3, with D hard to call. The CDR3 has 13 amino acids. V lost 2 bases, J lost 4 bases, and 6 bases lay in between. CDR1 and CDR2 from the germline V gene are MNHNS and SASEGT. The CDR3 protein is CASSELQGNTIYF. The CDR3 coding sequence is TGTGCCAGCAGTGAACTTCAGGGAAACACCATATATTTT.

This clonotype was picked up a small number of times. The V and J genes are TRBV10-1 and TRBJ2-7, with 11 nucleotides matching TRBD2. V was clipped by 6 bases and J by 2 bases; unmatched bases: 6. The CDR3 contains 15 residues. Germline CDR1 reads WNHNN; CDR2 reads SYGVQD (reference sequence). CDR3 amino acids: CASSRPSGRPYEQYF. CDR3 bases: TGCGCCAGCAGCCGTCCTAGCGGGAGGCCCTACGAGCAGTACTTC.

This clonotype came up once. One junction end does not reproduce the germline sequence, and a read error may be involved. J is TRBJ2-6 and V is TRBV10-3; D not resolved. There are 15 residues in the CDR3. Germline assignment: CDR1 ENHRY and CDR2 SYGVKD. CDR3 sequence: CTISESGRLSNVLTF. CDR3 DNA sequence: TGTACCATCAGTGAGTCAGGACGCCTCTCCAACGTCCTGACTTTC.

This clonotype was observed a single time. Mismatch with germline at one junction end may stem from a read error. The CDR3 DNA reads TGTGCCTGGAGTGCTCAGCGGACCTACTATGGCAACACCTTC. Translating it yields CAWSAQRTYYGNTF. The chain joins TRBV30 to TRBJ1-2; D not certain. Germline V gene lookup returns CDR1 GTSNPN and CDR2 SVGIG (reference sequence). The CDR3 extends over 14 amino acids. The full variable domain, its missing parts supplied by reference TRBV30 and TRBJ1-2, is SQTIHQWPATLVQPVGSPLSLECTVEGTSNPNLYWYRQAAGRGLQLLFYSVGIGQISSEVPQNLSASRPQDRQFILSSKKLLLSDSGFYLCAWSAQRTYYGNTFGSGTRLTVV.